Listed here is a single TCR beta chain. In the source study's methods: For nucleated cells, counts were estimated from reference gene primer amplification. The method was immunoSEQ multiplex PCR; TCRdb's version includes in-frame clones alone and lacks a portion of them. The V and J calls and clone size were taken over from that table, and D and trimming were inferred from the DNA. This sample has roughly 310,000 clones, with 70% to 90% found just once. These data belong to a study of blood T cell repertoires in COVID-19. The overall study: PBMCs, B-cell-depleted T cells, or T cells provided the cDNA or gDNA that made up the material.

Germline V gene sequence: CDR1 SGDLS, CDR2 YYNGEE. The CDR3 has 13 amino acids. V dropped 0 bases and J dropped 5 bases, with 6 bases sitting between them. Sequencing was carried out using peripheral blood. The TCR comes from a woman between 50 and 59 years old with active or convalescent COVID-19. The V gene is TRBV9, the J gene TRBJ1-5; D is unresolved. The CDR3 DNA reads as TGTGCCAGCAGCGTAGAAACAGATCAGCCCCAGCATTTT. This translates into CASSVETDQPQHF.